These 9 T cell receptor beta chains originate from one sample sequenced in a study of T cell clones after liver transplantation. Sequenced by immunoSEQ multiplex PCR; TCRdb stores in-frame clones only, minus some. The sample holds 15,000 to 20,000 clones, around 81% seen once. The material sequenced was CD8+ T cells from blood, taken 48 to 50 months after liver transplant. These receptors originate from a human patient who received a liver transplant. The graft donor may be the source of some T cells.

This clone is judged medium-sized. The V and J genes are TRBV6-4 and TRBJ1-6; 7 bases are shared with TRBD1. V gave up 4 bases and J gave up 8 bases; unmatched junction bases: 8. Germline CDR1 and CDR2: MRHNA and SNTAGT. The CDR3 sequence is 15 residues long. The CDR3 protein is CASSATGADDSPLHF. The CDR3 DNA follows: TGTGCCAGCAGTGCAACAGGGGCGGATGATTCACCCCTCCACTTT.

The chain employs TRBV11-2 and TRBJ2-7; either TRBD1 or TRBD2 may fit D (6 bases each). Germline assignment: CDR1 SGHAT and CDR2 FQNNGV. V dropped 4 bases and J dropped 5 bases, with 12 bases sitting between them. CDR3 length: 13 amino acids. CDR3 protein: CASSSGGRDEQYF. CDR3 coding DNA: TGTGCCAGCAGCTCTGGGGGGCGTGACGAGCAGTACTTC.

This chain connects TRBV5-4 to TRBJ2-1; 10 nucleotides line up with TRBD2. Per germline, CDR1 SGHNT and CDR2 YYREEE (reference sequence). The CDR3 contains 14 residues. Germline trimming cut 3 bases from V and 6 bases from J; bases unmatched to any gene: 3. This CDR3 is CASSSASGGNEQFF. In DNA form, the CDR3 reads TGTGCCAGCAGCTCCGCTAGCGGGGGCAATGAGCAGTTCTTC.

The chain couples TRBV6-1 to TRBJ2-2; D gene unclear. V was cut by 7 bases and J by 5 bases, with 8 bases left in between. The germline gives CDR1 MNHNS, CDR2 SASEGT. There are 12 residues in the CDR3. CDR3 region: CASNIITGELFF. The CDR3 DNA reads as TGTGCCAGCAATATAATTACCGGGGAGCTGTTTTTT.

V is TRBV6-6 and J is TRBJ1-5, with D hard to call. The ends were cut back, 6 bases at V and 10 bases at J, with 19 bases in the middle. CDR1 and CDR2 (germline): MNHNY, SVGAGI (reference sequence). The CDR3 totals 14 residues. CDR3 sequence reads: CASSTRPLGGPQHF. CDR3 in DNA: TGTGCCAGCAGCACCCGTCCCCTTGGAGGACCCCAGCATTTT.

The chain uses TRBV15 and TRBJ1-5, with D tentatively TRBD1 (5 bases). CDR3 length equals 16 residues. Germline V gene data show CDR1 as LNHNV and CDR2 as YYDKDF (reference sequence). Trimming cost V 0 bases and J 2 bases, with 11 bases left between them. Here the CDR3 DNA reads TGTGCCACCAGCAGAGATCGGGGCAGCGGCAATCAGCCCCAGCATTTT. Amino acids: CATSRDRGSGNQPQHF. Using reference TRBV15 and TRBJ1-5 for the parts outside the CDR3, the full variable domain is DAMVIQNPRYQVTQFGKPVTLSCSQTLNHNVMYWYQQKSSQAPKLLFHYYDKDFNNEADTPDNFQSRRPNTSFCFLDIRSPGLGDTAMYLCATSRDRGSGNQPQHFGDGTRLSIL.

This chain uses TRBV19 with TRBJ1-3; D is unresolved. Per germline, CDR1 LNHDA and CDR2 SQIVND (reference sequence). V lost 9 bases and J 0 bases, leaving 15 bases between the germline ends. The CDR3 totals 15 residues. Here the CDR3 reads CASRRKSPSGNTIYF. CDR3 nucleotides: TGTGCCAGCCGCCGAAAATCTCCCTCTGGAAACACCATATATTTT.

V usage is TRBV7-9 and J usage is TRBJ2-3; 12 nucleotides line up with TRBD2. There are 17 residues in the CDR3. Germline V gene sequence: CDR1 SEHNR, CDR2 FQNEAQ (reference sequence). V shed 5 bases and J 2 bases; nucleotides not matched to a gene: 8. The CDR3: CASSPASGRAYTDTQYF. The CDR3 DNA reads as TGTGCCAGCAGCCCCGCTAGCGGGAGGGCCTACACAGATACGCAGTATTTT.

The chain combines TRBV4-3 with TRBJ2-7; the D is unclear. V was cut by 1 base and J by 5 bases, with 18 bases left in between. CDR1 LGHNA and CDR2 YSLEER come from the germline V gene. This CDR3 contains 16 residues. The CDR3 bases are TGCGCCAGCAGCCAAGTTAAGGGCTCTGTTTACCACGAGCAGTACTTC. This encodes CASSQVKGSVYHEQYF.